The rows below give T cell receptor beta chains drawn from one sample of a study of cytomegalovirus exposure and HLA in healthy donors. The repertoire was sequenced with immunoSEQ multiplex PCR; TCRdb's copy has only in-frame clones and lacks some. The repertoire holds under 110,000 clones, 70% to 80% seen once, with about 2.8% in the top ten. Specimen: PBMCs. These receptors originate from a female donor in good health and CMV-seronegative. The CDR3 runs from the conserved cysteine through the conserved F or W. Each record gives: J gene, V gene, CDR3 protein.

J: TRBJ2-7; V: TRBV5-6; CDR3: CASSSHTHRGPYF
J: TRBJ2-3; V: TRBV7-3; CDR3: CASSLTSGSSYTQYF
J: TRBJ2-7; V: TRBV4-2; CDR3: CASSQNGGGSYEQYF
J: TRBJ2-1; V: TRBV9; CDR3: CASSAPLASRGDEQFF
J: TRBJ2-1; V: TRBV6-4; CDR3: CASSGGVGGNEQFF
J: TRBJ2-6; V: TRBV11-3; CDR3: CASSSKQGQGSGANVLTF
J: TRBJ2-7; V: TRBV5-3; CDR3: CARSLLSRDRAHEQYF
J: TRBJ2-1; V: TRBV19; CDR3: CASSWALGTSGYNEQFF
J: TRBJ2-7; V: TRBV11-3; CDR3: CASSVRTGLNYEQYF
J: TRBJ2-7; V: TRBV27; CDR3: CASSFVGVAEQYF
J: TRBJ2-5; V: TRBV7-2; CDR3: CASSFKGQETQYF
J: TRBJ2-5; V: TRBV5-1; CDR3: CASSPNQLGGRLSQETQYF
J: TRBJ2-3; V: TRBV5-1; CDR3: CASSLRGTSTDTQYF
J: TRBJ2-7; V: TRBV5-5; CDR3: CASSPGGYEQYF
J: TRBJ1-4; V: TRBV7-6; CDR3: CASSSDTGNEKLFF
J: TRBJ2-7; V: TRBV19; CDR3: CASSTPDRDPYEQYF
J: TRBJ2-7; V: TRBV7-9; CDR3: CASSWSPRLALSYEQYF
J: TRBJ2-1; V: TRBV27; CDR3: CASSLMRGQVGEQFF
J: TRBJ1-1; V: TRBV14; CDR3: CASSQEAAPSEAFF
J: TRBJ1-3; V: TRBV5-5; CDR3: CASSLQGAAGNTIYF
J: TRBJ2-7; V: TRBV5-4; CDR3: CASSPTGSGSYEQYF
J: TRBJ2-2; V: TRBV9; CDR3: CASSVGRTGELFF
J: TRBJ1-3; V: TRBV4-3; CDR3: CASSQDASGSGNTIYF
J: TRBJ2-1; V: TRBV16; CDR3: CASSHGPDWEQFF
J: TRBJ2-2; V: TRBV19; CDR3: CASSNVRELFF
J: TRBJ1-2; V: TRBV10-2; CDR3: CASSVDRGQGYTF
J: TRBJ1-2; V: TRBV30; CDR3: CAWIASYGYTF
J: TRBJ2-7; V: TRBV27; CDR3: CASSYPSSGKNEQYF
J: TRBJ2-5; V: TRBV19; CDR3: CASSRQGPEETQYF
J: NA; V: TRBV5-3; CDR3: CARSEWTSYEQYF
J: TRBJ2-5; V: TRBV7-2; CDR3: CASSLGLAGGSETQYF
J: TRBJ1-1; V: TRBV5-4; CDR3: CASRGSGVPYTEAFF
J: TRBJ2-5; V: TRBV7-8; CDR3: CASSRRQVKRETQYF
J: TRBJ1-2; V: TRBV7-8; CDR3: CASSPRQGYGYTF
J: TRBJ2-7; V: TRBV6-5; CDR3: CASSYGTSGEQYF
J: TRBJ2-5; V: TRBV7-8; CDR3: CASSLGTGVKETQYF
J: TRBJ2-7; V: TRBV18; CDR3: CASSRSGVSYEQYF
J: TRBJ2-3; V: TRBV5-1; CDR3: CASRVQATDTQYF
J: TRBJ1-3; V: TRBV7-2; CDR3: CASSLATQASGTIYF
J: TRBJ2-3; V: TRBV6-4; CDR3: CASSSLAGGPDTQYF
J: TRBJ2-7; V: TRBV2; CDR3: CASSKIKEVGQYF
J: TRBJ1-1; V: TRBV6-5; CDR3: CASSYFLEGEAFF
J: TRBJ2-1; V: TRBV6-5; CDR3: CASRESGRAGNEQFF
J: TRBJ1-2; V: TRBV4-3; CDR3: CASSQEMAGAGYTF
J: TRBJ2-2; V: TRBV6-5; CDR3: CASSRSDRMAGELFF
J: TRBJ2-3; V: TRBV30; CDR3: CAYGVAGGHTDTQYF
J: TRBJ2-7; V: TRBV4-2; CDR3: CASSQGVGAYAYEQYF